A single sample gave rise to the 16 T cell receptor beta chains below, sequenced in a study of blood T cell repertoires in COVID-19. Data came from immunoSEQ multiplex PCR; TCRdb stores just in-frame clones and leaves some out. The table has 150,000 to 200,000 clones, 85% to 90% seen once. The sequenced sample consisted of peripheral blood. The receptors originated from a man in his late teens or twenties with active or convalescent COVID-19.

The gene calls are TRBV5-1 and TRBJ2-4; 10 bases match TRBD1. The CDR3 is 15 residues long. CDR1 and CDR2 from the germline V gene are SGHRS and YFSETQ. Losses at the gene ends were 5 bases for V and 10 bases for J; bases not matched to a gene: 12. The DNA for the CDR3 is TGCGCCAGCAGTTCCGAGACAGGGGGCCTTAGAATTCAGTACTTC. Amino acid sequence: CASSSETGGLRIQYF. The complete variable domain, with remaining parts taken from reference TRBV5-1 and TRBJ2-4, reads KAGVTQTPRYLIKTRGQQVTLSCSPISGHRSVSWYQQTPGQGLQFLFEYFSETQRNKGNFPGRFSGRQFSNSRSEMNVSTLELGDSALYLCASSSETGGLRIQYFGAGTRLSVL.

This chain links TRBV6-6 with TRBJ1-3, with D perhaps matching TRBD1 (5 bases). CDR3 length equals 16 residues. Looked up from germline, CDR1 is MNHNY and CDR2 is SVGAGI (reference sequence). With 4 bases removed from V and 2 bases from J, the gap between germline ends came to 15 bases. CDR3 nucleotide sequence: TGTGCCAGCAGTTTGGTTTCAGGGCCCCCTGGAAACACCATATATTTT. This translates into CASSLVSGPPGNTIYF.

CDR3 residues: CASSLAGGTGTDTQYF. In DNA, the CDR3 is TGTGCCAGCAGCTTGGCGGGAGGGACGGGGACAGATACGCAGTATTTT. The genes are TRBV5-5 and TRBJ2-3, with TRBD2 matching 8 bases. Per the germline V gene, CDR1 is SGHKS and CDR2 is YYEKEE (reference sequence). The junction had 6 bases not matched to a gene; V was cut back by 0 bases and J by 3 bases. The CDR3 runs 16 residues.

The chain has TRBV18 and TRBJ2-7; 11 bases map to TRBD1. CDR1 KGHSH and CDR2 LQKENI come from the germline V gene. V lost 3 bases, J lost 1 base, and 2 bases stayed unmatched. The CDR3 is 15 residues long. The CDR3 DNA reads as TGTGCCAGCTCACCGGGACAGGGGGTTTCCTACGAGCAGTACGTC. It translates to CASSPGQGVSYEQYV.

This clone was detected many times. The CDR3 DNA is TGTGCCAGCAGTTTGTGGGACTCTAACAATGAGCAGTTCTTC. Translating gives CASSLWDSNNEQFF. The V and J genes are TRBV27 and TRBJ2-1; a possible D gene is TRBD2 (6 bases). Germline V lookup: CDR1 MNHEY, CDR2 SMNVEV (reference sequence). This CDR3 has 14 residues. Trimming removed 3 bases at V and 5 bases at J, with 11 bases between.

The gene calls are TRBV10-3 and TRBJ2-1; 16 nucleotides line up with TRBD2. With 10 bases clipped from V and 1 base from J, the junction kept 4 bases outside the gene matches. This CDR3 spans 16 amino acids. The V gene's germline CDR1 is ENHRY and CDR2 SYGVKD. The CDR3 loop is CATGTSGGGSYNEQFF. The CDR3, as DNA: TGTGCCACCGGGACTAGCGGGGGGGGTTCCTACAATGAGCAGTTCTTC.

The chain has TRBV5-1 and TRBJ2-3; TRBD2 might be the D (6 bases). Trimming shortened V by 4 bases and J by 0 bases, and 12 bases separated the two germline ends. This CDR3 has 15 amino acids. CDR1 SGHRS and CDR2 YFSETQ come from the germline V gene. The CDR3 spells CASSTGSGSTDTQYF. The CDR3 nucleotides read TGCGCCAGCAGCACAGGCAGCGGGAGCACAGATACGCAGTATTTT.

The CDR3 reads CASSLSELAGANPYEQYF. CDR3 sequence (DNA): TGTGCCAGCAGTTTATCGGAGCTAGCGGGAGCGAACCCCTACGAGCAGTACTTC. The genes are TRBV27 and TRBJ2-7, with 10 nucleotides matching TRBD2. In germline, CDR1 is MNHEY, CDR2 SMNVEV (reference sequence). V trimming: 0 bases; J trimming: 2 bases; junction bases outside the gene matches: 10. The CDR3 spans 18 residues.

The CDR3 bases are TGCAGTGCTAGTGAGGGACTAGCGGGAGACTACAATGAGCAGTTCTTC. It specifies CSASEGLAGDYNEQFF. This chain links TRBV20-1 with TRBJ2-1; 14 bases match TRBD2. The CDR3 consists of 16 residues. Trimming removed 3 bases from V and 3 bases from J; junction bases left unmatched: 4. CDR1 is DFQATT and CDR2 is SNEGSKA in the germline V gene (reference sequence).

The table lists this clone with a few counts. J is TRBJ1-5 and V is TRBV24-1; unclear D gene. V lost 10 bases, J lost 5 bases, and 14 bases lay in between. The CDR3 is made up of 13 amino acids. In germline, CDR1 is KGHDR, CDR2 SFDVKD. DNA for the CDR3: TGTGCCACGAATCGCGACGGAGATCAGCCCCAGCATTTT. Its translation: CATNRDGDQPQHF.

The chain recombines TRBV10-1 with TRBJ1-2; no reliable D call. The length of the CDR3 is 12 residues. V was clipped by 4 bases and J by 8 bases, with 11 bases between them. From germline, CDR1 is WNHNN and CDR2 SYGVQD (reference sequence). The CDR3 coding sequence is TGCGCCAGCAGTGCGACTGGCGGGGGCTACACCTTC. It codes for CASSATGGGYTF.

The chain has TRBV2 and TRBJ1-2; D gene uncertain. V lost 8 bases to trimming and J lost 3 bases, with 16 bases between them. Germline loops: CDR1 SNHLY, CDR2 FYNNEI. There are 14 residues in the CDR3. Written as DNA, the CDR3 is TGTGCCAGCGGCGAGGGCGCGCCCTACTATGGCTACACCTTC. Protein product: CASGEGAPYYGYTF.

This chain uses TRBV10-3 with TRBJ1-1; unclear D gene. CDR3 length: 15 residues. V lost 0 bases, J lost 3 bases, and 11 bases lay in between. From germline, CDR1 is ENHRY and CDR2 SYGVKD. The CDR3 loop reads CAISESEGGDTEAFF. Here the CDR3 DNA reads TGTGCCATCAGTGAGTCGGAGGGAGGCGACACTGAAGCTTTCTTT.

The chain combines TRBV19 with TRBJ1-2; D might be TRBD1 (5 bases). This CDR3 region has 14 residues. V was trimmed by 2 bases and J by 2 bases, leaving 9 bases between them. CDR1 and CDR2 from the germline V gene are LNHDA and SQIVND (reference sequence). The DNA for the CDR3 is TGTGCCAGTAGTATACAGGGCTTGAACTATGGCTACACCTTC. This codes for CASSIQGLNYGYTF. The entire variable domain, with the rest obtained from reference TRBV19 and TRBJ1-2, is as follows: DGGITQSPKYLFRKEGQNVTLSCEQNLNHDAMYWYRQDPGQGLRLIYYSQIVNDFQKGDIAEGYSVSREKKESFPLTVTSAQKNPTAFYLCASSIQGLNYGYTFGSGTRLTVV.

The V call is TRBV29-1, the J call TRBJ2-1; a weak D match, TRBD1 (6 bases). V was cut by 7 bases and J by 6 bases, with 25 bases left in between. Germline V CDR1 and CDR2: SQVTM, ANQGSEA. The CDR3 runs 16 residues. CDR3 loop: CSAARGGPGWSNEQFF. CDR3 DNA: TGCAGCGCCGCCAGGGGTGGCCCGGGCTGGTCCAATGAGCAGTTCTTC.

Of note for this clone: The sample holds other DNA sequences that translate to the same CDR3. The chain couples TRBV24-1 to TRBJ1-2; 8 bases are a match to TRBD1. This CDR3 region has 12 residues. J gave up 8 bases and V 3 bases, and 1 base lay outside the gene matches. Germline V lookup: CDR1 KGHDR, CDR2 SFDVKD. The DNA for the CDR3 is TGTGCCACCAGTGATCCAGGGGGCGGCTACACCTTC. Its translation is CATSDPGGGYTF.